These 24 T cell receptor beta chains originate from one sample sequenced in a study of T cells after somatic rescue of genetic block. Produced via immunoSEQ multiplex PCR; TCRdb's table is partial and in-frame only. This sample has under 150,000 clones, with 80% to 95% found just once. The sequencing input was peripheral blood mononuclear cells (PBMCs). These receptors came from a young woman.

This chain connects TRBV11-3 to TRBJ2-2, with 9 bases aligning to TRBD1. Unmatched junction bases numbered 8, after V lost 4 bases and J lost 5 bases. Germline V CDR1 and CDR2: SGHNT, YENEEA. The CDR3 contains 16 residues. CDR3 sequence reads: CASSSRGTGMTGELFF. DNA of the CDR3: TGTGCCAGCAGCTCAAGGGGGACAGGGATGACCGGGGAGCTGTTTTTT.

Remarks on this clone: An end of the junction differs from the germline gene, which may be a read error. V gene TRBV2 combines with J gene TRBJ1-4, with D uncertain. The CDR3 contains 12 residues. Germline V gene sequence: CDR1 SNHLY, CDR2 FYNNEI. CDR3 nucleotides: TGTGCCAGCAGTGAGACTATTGAAAAACTGTTTTTT. Residues: CASSETIEKLFF.

The genes are TRBV29-1 and TRBJ1-1; D not resolved. Germline CDR1 SQVTM, CDR2 ANQGSEA. The CDR3 loop spans 14 amino acids. V lost 3 bases and J 4 bases, leaving 15 bases between the germline ends. In DNA, the CDR3 is TGCAGCGTTGAGTTTCGGTTATTGGGCACTGAAGCTTTCTTT. Protein: CSVEFRLLGTEAFF.

The chain has TRBV4-3 and TRBJ2-3; D not certain. Germline V lookup: CDR1 LGHNA, CDR2 YSLEER. V lost 0 bases and J lost 0, with 13 bases in between. This CDR3 spans 17 amino acids. CDR3 bases: TGCGCCAGCAGCCAAGATCGTCGCTGGCCTAGCACAGATACGCAGTATTTT. Protein product: CASSQDRRWPSTDTQYF.

The rearrangement links TRBV7-2 to TRBJ2-1; 8 bases fit TRBD2. This CDR3 region has 14 residues. CDR1 is SGHTA, CDR2 FQGNSA, per germline. After removal of 7 bases from V and 10 bases from J, the junction contained 12 bases not matched to a gene. The CDR3 DNA reads as TGTGCCAGCATTCGAACAGCGGGGGTGGAGGAGCAGTTCTTC. This gives the protein CASIRTAGVEEQFF. The variable domain in full, with the rest retrieved from reference TRBV7-2 and TRBJ2-1, is GAGVSQSPSNKVTEKGKDVELRCDPISGHTALYWYRQSLGQGLEFLIYFQGNSAPDKSGLPSDRFSAERTGGSVSTLTIQRTQQEDSAVYLCASIRTAGVEEQFFGPGTRLTVL.

V gene TRBV27 combines with J gene TRBJ2-1; possibly TRBD2 for D (5 bases). The germline V gene encodes CDR1 MNHEY and CDR2 SMNVEV (reference sequence). Trimming took off 4 bases at V and 4 bases at J, with 11 bases between the two ends. The CDR3 runs to 14 residues. This CDR3 is CASSSLERYNEQFF. As DNA, the CDR3 is TGTGCCAGCAGTTCTCTTGAGCGGTACAATGAGCAGTTCTTC.

The V call is TRBV5-1, the J call TRBJ2-7, with 11 positions matching TRBD2. J lost 1 base, V lost 0 bases, and 3 bases had no gene match. This CDR3 region has 16 residues. Germline V gene data show CDR1 as SGHRS and CDR2 as YFSETQ. CDR3 coding DNA: TGCGCCAGCAGCTTGGGGCTAGCGGGGGGATCCTACGAGCAGTACTTC. It is translated as CASSLGLAGGSYEQYF.

J is TRBJ1-6 and V is TRBV7-2, with D tentatively TRBD1 (5 bases). This CDR3 region has 14 residues. Germline assignment: CDR1 SGHTA and CDR2 FQGNSA. The ends were cut back, 2 bases at V and 9 bases at J, with 11 bases in the middle. CDR3 residues: CASSLRQGSSPLHF. In DNA, the CDR3 is TGTGCCAGCAGCTTAAGGCAGGGTAGTTCACCCCTCCACTTT.

The chain links TRBV27 to TRBJ2-7; 7 positions agree with TRBD1. Germline CDR1 and CDR2: MNHEY and SMNVEV (reference sequence). The CDR3 spans 16 residues. The V gene end was trimmed by 8 bases and the J gene end by 4 bases; junction bases not matched to a gene: 17. As DNA, the CDR3 is TGTGCCAGCCGCGTAAGTGGGGCAGGGGGTACGTACGAGCAGTACTTC. Translated: CASRVSGAGGTYEQYF.

The chain recombines TRBV7-3 with TRBJ2-1, with TRBD2 matching over 10 bases. Germline assignment: CDR1 SGHTA and CDR2 FQGTGA. J lost 4 bases, V lost 4 bases, and 4 bases had no gene match. This CDR3 is 15 amino acids long. CDR3 amino acids: CASSSSGGQYNEQFF. In nucleotides, the CDR3 is TGTGCCAGCAGCTCTAGCGGGGGCCAATACAATGAGCAGTTCTTC.

The V call is TRBV6-1, the J call TRBJ2-3; 7 bases are a match to TRBD1. The trim removed 2 bases at V and 4 bases at J, leaving 6 bases unmatched. This CDR3 has 15 amino acids. Germline values: CDR1 MNHNS, CDR2 SASEGT. The CDR3 region is CASSERTGGSDTQYF. CDR3 nucleotide sequence: TGTGCCAGCAGTGAACGGACAGGAGGATCAGATACGCAGTATTTT.

The chain employs TRBV21-1 and TRBJ2-1; TRBD2 is the table's D call, not checked against the DNA. TRBV21-1 is labeled a pseudogene. This CDR3 is 13 amino acids long. The CDR3 loop is CASSKCRDNEQFF. The CDR3, as DNA: TGTGCCAGCAGCAAGTGTCGGGACAATGAGCAGTTCTTC.

V is TRBV5-4 and J is TRBJ1-1, with D uncertain. V lost 4 bases to trimming and J lost 1 base, with 8 bases between them. CDR1 and CDR2 (germline): SGHNT, YYREEE (reference sequence). CDR3 length equals 13 residues. The CDR3, as DNA: TGTGCCAGCAGCCTGGGCGAGAACACTGAAGCTTTCTTT. Translating it yields CASSLGENTEAFF.

The V call is TRBV19, the J call TRBJ2-3; possible D gene TRBD2, 6 bases. The germline V gene has CDR1 LNHDA and CDR2 SQIVND (reference sequence). Trimming removed 7 bases from V and 6 bases from J, with 20 bases in between. The CDR3 covers 15 residues. CDR3 in DNA: TGTGCCAGTACTTCCCCGGACTACCCTTTGGATACGCAGTATTTT. This sequence encodes CASTSPDYPLDTQYF.

The chain has TRBV6-5 and TRBJ2-3; D may be TRBD2 (5 bases). The CDR3 has 15 amino acids. From germline, CDR1 is MNHEY and CDR2 SVGAGI. The germline V and J ends were trimmed by 6 bases and 4 bases, with 17 bases remaining between them. The CDR3 DNA reads as TGTGCCAGCAGGCTACTAGGGAATAAAGCAGATACGCAGTATTTT. It yields the protein CASRLLGNKADTQYF.

This sequence joins TRBV19 and TRBJ2-7; no reliable D call. The CDR3 sequence is 11 residues long. CDR1 and CDR2 from the germline V gene are LNHDA and SQIVND (reference sequence). The V and J ends lost 5 bases and 3 bases respectively, with 5 bases between them. The DNA of the CDR3 is TGTGCCAGTAGTGCCAACTACGAGCAGTACTTC. Its translation: CASSANYEQYF.

The chain's CDR3 is CASSQAREEGYTF. CDR3 coding DNA: TGCGCCAGCAGCCAAGCTAGGGAGGAGGGCTACACCTTC. This chain connects TRBV4-1 to TRBJ1-2; D remains unclear. Germline loops: CDR1 MGHRA, CDR2 YSYEKL. V gave up 1 base and J gave up 8 bases, with 11 bases separating them. The CDR3 extends over 13 amino acids.

V usage is TRBV11-2 and J usage is TRBJ1-5; unclear D gene. The ends were cut back, 5 bases at V and 2 bases at J, with 13 bases in the middle. Per germline, CDR1 SGHAT and CDR2 FQNNGV. The CDR3 length is 15 residues. CDR3 DNA: TGTGCCAGCAGCCCCTCGGGGTCCCGCAATCAGCCCCAGCATTTT. Residues: CASSPSGSRNQPQHF.

V and J are TRBV27 and TRBJ1-3, with 10 bases lining up with TRBD1. From germline, CDR1 is MNHEY and CDR2 SMNVEV (reference sequence). The CDR3 contains 14 residues. J lost 2 bases, V lost 6 bases, and 1 base had no gene match. Written as DNA, the CDR3 is TGTGCCAGCAGGACAGGGGGCACTGGAAACACCATATATTTT. It specifies CASRTGGTGNTIYF.

The chain links TRBV21-1 to TRBJ1-6. TRBV21-1 is a pseudogene segment. This CDR3 spans 16 amino acids. CDR3 DNA sequence: TGTGCCAGCAGCAGGTGGGTCGGCACCTATAATTCACCCCTCCACTTT. Amino acids: CASSRWVGTYNSPLHF.

The CDR3 DNA sequence: TGTGCCTGGAGTCCCAGGACGGTCCCTGGCTACACCTTC. It translates to CAWSPRTVPGYTF. This chain uses TRBV30 with TRBJ1-2; D uncertain. V dropped 2 bases and J dropped 7 bases, with 14 bases sitting between them. The CDR3 extends over 13 amino acids. CDR1 and CDR2 from the germline V gene are GTSNPN and SVGIG (reference sequence).

The rearrangement joins TRBV4-2 to TRBJ1-2; D is perhaps TRBD1 (6 bases). The germline gives CDR1 LGHNA, CDR2 YNFKEQ. V was clipped by 4 bases and J by 6 bases, with 21 bases between them. The CDR3 loop spans 16 amino acids. The CDR3 here is CASSPSRGGDLNGYTF. The CDR3 DNA reads TGTGCCAGCAGCCCATCCAGGGGAGGGGATTTAAATGGCTACACCTTC.

The gene calls are TRBV10-3 and TRBJ1-4; no clear D. In germline, CDR1 is ENHRY, CDR2 SYGVKD. V was pared by 4 bases and J by 7 bases, with 7 bases between. CDR3 length equals 12 residues. CDR3 bases: TGTGCCATCAGTGCAGAGGGTGAAAAACTGTTTTTT. Its translation is CAISAEGEKLFF.

This chain links TRBV28 with TRBJ1-2; 8 positions agree with TRBD1. J was trimmed by 7 bases and V by 3 bases; bases with no gene match: 7. Germline V gene sequence: CDR1 MDHEN, CDR2 SYDVKM. This CDR3 has 14 residues. In DNA, the CDR3 is TGTGCCAGCAGTTTCCCCCAGGGGGCTAGTGGCTACACCTTC. Its protein product is CASSFPQGASGYTF.